Listed below are T cell receptor beta chains from one sample, sequenced in a study of monozygotic twins with inflammatory bowel disease. No DNA is given; TCRdb re-called the 5' RACE reads and lists each CDR3 protein once. This sample lists more than 300,000 distinct CDR3 sequences; its ten largest clones have just over 2.5%. The sample comprised blood. All receptors derive from a human donor with ulcerative colitis or Crohn's disease, or a healthy co-twin of an affected twin (not recorded which). Both conserved end residues are part of each CDR3.

length: 17
J: TRBJ1-6
V: TRBV12-3/TRBV12-4
CDR3: CASSFRVGQGNNSPLHF

length: 15
J: TRBJ2-7
V: TRBV24-1
CDR3: CATSDSADSSYEQYF

length: 13
J: TRBJ1-2
V: TRBV5-1
CDR3: CASSLAESYGYTF

length: 16
J: TRBJ2-2
V: TRBV6-5
CDR3: CASSHQQSPRAGELFF

length: 16
J: TRBJ1-2
V: TRBV12-3/TRBV12-4
CDR3: CASSLVPGGLNYGYTF

length: 16
J: TRBJ2-7
V: TRBV7-2
CDR3: CASSERTGTGAYEQYF

length: 16
J: TRBJ2-5
V: TRBV11-2
CDR3: CASSIASGADLETQYF

length: 16
J: TRBJ2-1
V: TRBV5-6
CDR3: CASSLGGISSYNEQFF

length: 16
J: TRBJ1-6
V: TRBV6-5
CDR3: CASSDSGRGYNSPLHF

length: 18
J: TRBJ1-1
V: TRBV25-1
CDR3: CASSEFPGRDRGAGEAFF

length: 14
J: TRBJ1-5
V: TRBV6-6
CDR3: CASTDRGINQPQHF

length: 14
J: TRBJ2-3
V: TRBV7-6
CDR3: CASSSWEREDTQYF

length: 14
J: TRBJ2-4
V: TRBV9
CDR3: CASSVTGDAVIQYF

length: 14
J: TRBJ2-3
V: TRBV5-1
CDR3: CASRANPGRDTQYF

length: 15
J: TRBJ2-5
V: TRBV7-9
CDR3: CASSTPGQPQETQYF

length: 14
J: TRBJ2-7
V: TRBV19
CDR3: CASSMQGLSYEQYF

length: 14
J: TRBJ2-3
V: TRBV12-3/TRBV12-4
CDR3: CASQLAGGTDTQYF

length: 16
J: TRBJ2-1
V: TRBV7-2
CDR3: CASSLYGFNSYNEQFF

length: 18
J: TRBJ2-1
V: TRBV19
CDR3: CACSANPGHKSSYNEQFF

length: 14
J: TRBJ1-1
V: TRBV5-1
CDR3: CASSASTGNTEAFF

length: 17
J: TRBJ1-2
V: TRBV9
CDR3: CASSVGPVASSPYGYTF

length: 14
J: TRBJ2-7
V: TRBV7-2
CDR3: CASSEPGLSYEQYF

length: 13
J: TRBJ2-3
V: TRBV10-3
CDR3: CAISTDGGDTQYF

length: 15
J: TRBJ1-2
V: TRBV29-1
CDR3: CSVGGWAEKEDGYTF

length: 15
J: TRBJ1-2
V: TRBV5-4
CDR3: CASSPPYGTGGRYTF

length: 15
J: TRBJ2-2
V: TRBV7-9
CDR3: CASSLVSSAVGELFF

length: 15
J: TRBJ2-7
V: TRBV28
CDR3: CASSSVAGDQYEQYF

length: 12
J: TRBJ2-2
V: TRBV12-3/TRBV12-4
CDR3: CASSFTPGELFF

length: 15
J: TRBJ2-7
V: TRBV12-3/TRBV12-4
CDR3: CASSSRSVWGGEQYF

length: 16
J: TRBJ1-3
V: TRBV6-5
CDR3: CASSLTGLNSGNTIYF

length: 15
J: TRBJ2-2
V: TRBV3-1
CDR3: CASSLSLQGPGELFF

length: 18
J: TRBJ2-1
V: TRBV5-1
CDR3: CASSLGLAGALSYNEQFF

length: 13
J: TRBJ1-1
V: TRBV9
CDR3: CASSVAGYTEAFF

length: 15
J: TRBJ2-7
V: TRBV6-5
CDR3: CASSHDRDRSYEQYF

length: 14
J: TRBJ2-1
V: TRBV20-1
CDR3: CSARGTGVDNEQFF

length: 14
J: TRBJ2-7
V: TRBV7-2
CDR3: CASKSQGIHYEQYF

length: 15
J: TRBJ1-2
V: TRBV20-1
CDR3: CSARVMSGNNYGYTF

length: 15
J: TRBJ2-1
V: TRBV27
CDR3: CASSTDRGPYNEQFF

length: 13
J: TRBJ2-7
V: TRBV27
CDR3: CASSFSRDYEQYF

length: 14
J: TRBJ2-3
V: TRBV20-1
CDR3: CSAGSGKSPNTQYF

length: 14
J: TRBJ1-1
V: TRBV5-1
CDR3: CASSLGNGYAEAFF

length: 15
J: TRBJ2-2
V: TRBV7-2
CDR3: CASSPLFPNAGELFF

length: 12
J: TRBJ2-1
V: TRBV3-1
CDR3: CASSQEGWGQFF

length: 19
J: TRBJ2-7
V: TRBV29-1
CDR3: CSVVEGGPGLAEVSYEQYF

length: 14
J: TRBJ1-1
V: TRBV27
CDR3: CASSPPWERRRAFF

length: 15
J: TRBJ1-6
V: TRBV30
CDR3: CAWSPGTGENSPLHF

length: 12
J: TRBJ2-2
V: TRBV19
CDR3: CASSLPVGELFF

length: 16
J: TRBJ2-3
V: TRBV7-2
CDR3: CASSLARSGARHTQYF

length: 17
J: TRBJ2-3
V: TRBV4-1
CDR3: CASSRGTSGGGTDTQYF

length: 16
J: TRBJ2-1
V: TRBV4-1
CDR3: CASSQDWGLAGYEQFF

length: 16
J: TRBJ2-1
V: TRBV29-1
CDR3: CSVIKGAASSYNEQFF

length: 12
J: TRBJ1-1
V: TRBV6-2/TRBV6-3
CDR3: CASSYGLTEAFF

length: 15
J: TRBJ1-6
V: TRBV11-2
CDR3: CASSLVRGSNSPLHF

length: 15
J: TRBJ1-6
V: TRBV7-6
CDR3: CASSTRTGGTSPLHF

length: 13
J: TRBJ2-1
V: TRBV19
CDR3: CASSVGTYNEQFF

length: 13
J: TRBJ1-1
V: TRBV18
CDR3: CASLTGVNTEAFF

length: 14
J: TRBJ1-1
V: TRBV27
CDR3: CASSETVMNTEAFF

length: 16
J: TRBJ2-1
V: TRBV9
CDR3: CASSVDGRGPGSPQFF

length: 13
J: TRBJ1-3
V: TRBV7-2
CDR3: CASSFAVGNTIYF